The 8 T cell receptor beta chains presented below share a single source sample, sequenced in a study of blood T cell repertoires in COVID-19. Data came from immunoSEQ multiplex PCR; TCRdb stores just in-frame clones and leaves some out. In the table there are under 200,000 clones, about 88% of which are singletons. Source material: peripheral blood. The receptors derive from a man aged 40-55 years with active or convalescent COVID-19.

This clone has only one observation. The chain joins TRBV28 to TRBJ2-1; unclear D gene. The CDR3 covers 16 residues. Trimming removed 5 bases from V and 3 bases from J, with 17 bases in between. The germline V gene has CDR1 MDHEN and CDR2 SYDVKM. CDR3 region: CASSPSDTRFYNEQFF. CDR3 nucleotides: TGTGCCAGCAGTCCAAGCGATACGAGGTTCTACAATGAGCAGTTCTTC.

The genes are TRBV18 and TRBJ2-3; 11 bases fit TRBD2. The CDR3 contains 16 residues. J was trimmed by 2 bases and V by 5 bases; bases with no gene match: 6. Germline V gene lookup returns CDR1 KGHSH and CDR2 LQKENI. The CDR3 sequence: CASSTRTSGSTDTQYF. The CDR3 bases are TGTGCCAGCTCAACCCGGACTAGCGGGTCCACAGATACGCAGTATTTT.

The rearrangement links TRBV5-4 to TRBJ2-7; D is undetermined. The ends were cut back, 0 bases at V and 3 bases at J, with 10 bases in the middle. The CDR3 runs to 14 residues. Germline values: CDR1 SGHNT, CDR2 YYREEE (reference sequence). This CDR3 is CASSLALSSYEQYF. Here the CDR3 DNA reads TGTGCCAGCAGCTTGGCCCTTAGTAGCTACGAGCAGTACTTC.

This chain joins TRBV18 and TRBJ1-1, with D perhaps matching TRBD1 (6 bases). The CDR3 has 15 amino acids. Trimming cost V 3 bases and J 0 bases, with 11 bases left between them. Per germline, CDR1 KGHSH and CDR2 LQKENI. The CDR3 protein is CASSPGAGVNTEAFF. CDR3 in DNA: TGTGCCAGCTCACCGGGGGCAGGGGTGAACACTGAAGCTTTCTTT.

This sequence joins TRBV19 and TRBJ1-1, with 8 bases lining up with TRBD1. V shed 9 bases and J 5 bases; nucleotides not matched to a gene: 5. Germline lookup yields CDR1 LNHDA and CDR2 SQIVND (reference sequence). This CDR3 has 12 residues. As DNA, the CDR3 is TGTGCCAGCCATACAGGGGGAACTGAAGCTTTCTTT. This encodes CASHTGGTEAFF.

The V gene is TRBV19, the J gene TRBJ1-2; TRBD1 aligns across 8 bases. Looked up from germline, CDR1 is LNHDA and CDR2 is SQIVND (reference sequence). The CDR3 loop spans 13 amino acids. Trimming cost V 5 bases and J 9 bases; bases outside gene matches: 8. The CDR3 bases are TGTGCCAGTAGTTCAGCCAGACAGGGGAGCTACACCTTC. It encodes CASSSARQGSYTF.

The CDR3 is CASSFPGRRDQPQHF. The CDR3 coding sequence is TGTGCCAGCAGCTTTCCGGGGAGGAGGGATCAGCCCCAGCATTTT. V gene TRBV7-8 combines with J gene TRBJ1-5, with unresolved D. V was clipped by 3 bases and J by 5 bases, with 14 bases between them. CDR1 is SGHVS, CDR2 FQNEAQ, per germline. The CDR3 sequence is 15 residues long.

The V and J genes are TRBV4-3 and TRBJ2-2; weak D call: TRBD1 (6 bases). The ends were cut back, 2 bases at V and 5 bases at J, with 9 bases in the middle. Looked up from germline, CDR1 is LGHNA and CDR2 is YSLEER. This CDR3 is 14 amino acids long. CDR3 sequence (DNA): TGCGCCAGCAGCCAATCCCAGGGGACCGGGGAGCTGTTTTTT. Its protein product is CASSQSQGTGELFF.